A single TCR beta chain is shown here with its context. This clone has a single count. The antigen it recognizes is unknown. Base qualities are not recorded, but no much larger clone differs from it by a single base. The source of the sample is a study of blood T cell repertoires in COVID-19 (dated by TCRdb to 2018 to 2021). For the wider study: Samples from collaborators originated in the United States, Italy and Spain and spanned both the acute and convalescent phases of COVID-19. The prospective study material was composed of cDNA or gDNA derived from T cells, B-cell-depleted T cells, or PBMCs. The dataset comprised deeply sampled blood TCRbeta repertoires from subjects exposed to, actively infected with, or recovered from COVID-19. A freely available public database, intended as a resource for researchers studying the immune response to SARS-CoV-2, is where the repertoires were released. Samples were obtained from the ongoing ImmuneRACE study (first 160 participants) and from 1,000 to 1,500 subjects provided by 6 global collaborators. Sample metadata almost always included a de-identified subject ID, COVID-19 status, age in years and sex. Where available, HLA class I and class II types were obtained from metadata supplied by the sample provider rather than from assay-based typing. Here is what the overall study found, with its caveats: The quantity of clinical and demographic metadata differed by source and by participant and was supplied without curation.

Whole blood was collected in K2EDTA tubes by collaborating institutions according to the institutions' own protocols. For TCRbeta analysis, collaborators shipped samples as frozen whole blood, isolated PBMCs, or DNA extracted from either of those sample types. TCRbeta CDR3 regions were amplified from genomic DNA using the immunoSEQ Assay, a bias-controlled multiplex PCR. The authors processed their data as follows. The number of nucleated cells in each sample was estimated by amplification of reference gene primers within the assay. To quantify the absolute abundance of each unique TCRbeta CDR3 rearrangement, sequence reads were collapsed and filtered. For each sample, productive Simpson clonality was calculated as the square root of Simpson's diversity index over productive rearrangements. Drawn from immuneACCESS, this table holds only the in-frame rearrangements with V and J called that TCRdb kept. Clones are partly lost; checked studies trace under half to an unresolved V gene and leave the rest unexplained. V, J and clone size were drawn from that table, and D and trimming were deduced from the DNA. Recorded for this sample are about 130,000 clones; roughly 85% of them occurred a single time. Over 20% of the sample is in the top ten clones.

For CDR1 and CDR2, the germline V gene lists KGHSH and LQKENI. The CDR3 spans 16 residues, from the cysteine through the phenylalanine. Just CDR3 DNA is preserved here, 48 bases in frame from base 1. Clipping removes 0 bases from V and 4 bases from J, with 5 as the unmatched junction base count. Recombination connected TRBV18 to TRBJ2-1, and TRBD2 matches 8 of the central bases. The sample comprised peripheral blood. The source of this sequence is a woman aged 80 or over with acute or convalescent COVID-19. The DNA reads as follows: TGTGCCAGCTCACCACCGGGAGCGGGGGTGTACAATGAGCAGTTCTTC. This is translated as CASSPPGAGVYNEQFF. Outside the CDR3, residues come from the reference TRBV18 and TRBJ2-1 proteins, so the full variable domain is: NAGVMQNPRHLVRRRGQEARLRCSPMKGHSHVYWYRQLPEEGLKFMVYLQKENIIDESGMPKERFSAEFPKEGPSILRIQQVVRGDSAAYFCASSPPGAGVYNEQFFGPGTRLTVL.